This record concerns one T cell receptor (beta chain) sequence. Participant age was about 18 to 100 years, and participants resided in approximately 24 US areas. Repertoires were generated with immunoSEQ multiplex PCR, while TCRdb's copy carries only in-frame clones and drops some. The sample lists 110,000 to 150,000 clones; more than 80% were seen once. CDR1 MNHEY and CDR2 SVGAGI come from the germline V gene. CDR3 size: 15 residues. Trimming pared 0 bases from V and 4 bases from J, leaving 10 bases between. This entry is derived from a study of blood T cell repertoires in COVID-19. The sample was PBMCs or T cells enriched from blood (not recorded which). This sequence joins TRBV6-5 and TRBJ1-3; D not resolved. The receptor comes from a man in his forties or fifties who had recovered from COVID-19. The chain's CDR3 is CASSYSGDTGNTIYF. CDR3 nucleotides: TGTGCCAGCAGTTACTCGGGAGACACGGGAAACACCATATATTTT.